These 23 T cell receptor beta chains were all obtained from the same sample, sequenced in a study of human T cells and chemical hapten exposure. Time point specified: patch test 1, 2 weeks after DPC sensitization. This sample's treatment: therapeutic diphenylcyclopropenone sensitization with weekly scalp DPC. TCRdb analysed the RACE reads with MiXCR anew, one entry per CDR3 protein. In the table there are approximately 350,000 distinct CDR3 sequences, under 9% of which are singletons. Material: whole blood, obtained in connection with sensitization to the hapten diphenylcyclopropenone (DPC). These TCRs come from a woman between 18 and 29 years old with alopecia areata. Some clones in this sample may be carry-over from other donors' samples.

At least ten counts were recorded for this clonotype. The chain links TRBV7-2 to TRBJ1-5; possibly TRBD1 for D (5 bases). V was pared by 0 bases and J by 7 bases, with 7 bases between. The germline V gene encodes CDR1 SGHTA and CDR2 FQGNSA. CDR3 length: 13 residues. The CDR3 DNA reads TGTGCCAGCAGCTTAGCTGCAGGGCAGCCCCAGCATTTT. It specifies CASSLAAGQPQHF.

J is TRBJ2-7 and V is TRBV10-3; 9 positions match TRBD1. Germline CDR1 is ENHRY and CDR2 is SYGVKD. V lost 3 bases to trimming and J lost 2 bases; unmatched junction nucleotides: 2. The CDR3 has 14 residues. For the CDR3, the DNA is TGTGCCATCAGTGAATGGGACAGGGCCTACGAGCAGTACTTC. Amino acid sequence: CAISEWDRAYEQYF.

This clonotype was counted a few times. The chain couples TRBV20-1 to TRBJ2-3; TRBD2 aligns across 9 bases. CDR1 is DFQATT and CDR2 is SNEGSKA in the germline V gene (reference sequence). V trimming: 5 bases; J trimming: 4 bases; junction bases outside the gene matches: 10. This CDR3 contains 15 residues. CDR3 amino acids: CSAAPPRGGADTQYF. CDR3 nucleotides: TGCAGTGCTGCCCCCCCGCGGGGGGGCGCAGATACGCAGTATTTT.

This clonotype was seen many times. The chain combines TRBV28 with TRBJ1-4; weak D call: TRBD1 (6 bases). V lost 3 bases, J lost 0 bases, and 11 bases lay in between. This CDR3 contains 16 residues. Germline V gene lookup returns CDR1 MDHEN and CDR2 SYDVKM. The CDR3 is CASSFPNRATNEKLFF. DNA for the CDR3: TGTGCCAGCAGTTTCCCGAACAGGGCAACTAATGAAAAACTGTTTTTT.

This clonotype was picked up many times. The chain carries TRBV27 and TRBJ1-5; 9 nucleotides align to TRBD1. This CDR3 spans 13 amino acids. The V segment lost 8 bases and the J segment 5 bases; nucleotides outside the gene matches: 4. CDR1 and CDR2 (germline): MNHEY, SMNVEV (reference sequence). The CDR3 region is CASGDREDQPQHF. In DNA form, the CDR3 reads TGTGCCAGCGGGGACAGGGAGGATCAGCCCCAGCATTTT.

This clonotype was detected ten times or more. The V call is TRBV4-3, the J call TRBJ1-6; D remains ambiguous. Trimming took 3 bases from V and 7 from J, leaving 13 bases between them. The CDR3 spans 15 residues. In germline, CDR1 is LGHNA, CDR2 YSLEER. Here the CDR3 DNA reads TGCGCCAGCAGCCATTTAGCGGATGGGAATTCACCCCTCCACTTT. Amino acid sequence: CASSHLADGNSPLHF.

This rearrangement joins TRBV20-1 to TRBJ2-3, with 12 positions matching TRBD2. Per the germline V gene, CDR1 is DFQATT and CDR2 is SNEGSKA (reference sequence). The CDR3 contains 17 residues. With 5 bases clipped from V and 0 bases from J, the junction kept 9 bases outside the gene matches. CDR3 in amino acids: CSAPGLAGYLSTDTQYF. CDR3 bases: TGCAGTGCTCCCGGACTAGCGGGGTACCTGAGCACAGATACGCAGTATTTT.

A few counts support this clonotype. This rearrangement joins TRBV20-1 to TRBJ2-7; D not certain. This CDR3 contains 13 residues. The V end was cut by 6 bases, the J end by 2 bases, with 14 bases between. Looked up from germline, CDR1 is DFQATT and CDR2 is SNEGSKA (reference sequence). This chain's CDR3 is CSATLGLAYEQYF. CDR3 DNA sequence: TGCAGTGCCACGCTGGGCCTAGCCTACGAGCAGTACTTC.

In its sample, this clonotype was seen a few times. J is TRBJ2-7 and V is TRBV14, with 8 bases lining up with TRBD1. Per the germline V gene, CDR1 is SGHDN and CDR2 is FVKESK. V shed 4 bases and J 3 bases; nucleotides not matched to a gene: 11. The CDR3 loop spans 16 amino acids. CDR3 sequence (DNA): TGTGCCAGCAGCCCTCCCCGGACAGGGTTCAACTACGAGCAGTACTTC. It specifies CASSPPRTGFNYEQYF.

This clonotype was seen more than once but under ten times. The J gene is TRBJ2-1, the V gene TRBV12-3 or TRBV12-4; the D is unclear. CDR3 size: 14 residues. Between the trimmed V and J ends, which lost 2 bases and 10 bases, there was a span of 15 bases. DNA for the CDR3: TGTGCCAGCAGTTTATTAGGTGAAGGCAGGGAGCAGTTCTTC. Protein sequence: CASSLLGEGREQFF.

The sample holds many counts of this clonotype. This chain links TRBV25-1 with TRBJ1-5; 9 nucleotides line up with TRBD1. CDR1 is MGHDK, CDR2 SYGVNS, per germline. The junction had 13 bases not matched to a gene; V was cut back by 4 bases and J by 3 bases. The CDR3 is 18 amino acids. CDR3 region: CASSGEDRGLGANQPQHF. CDR3 coding DNA: TGTGCCAGCAGTGGCGAGGACAGGGGTCTGGGTGCCAATCAGCCCCAGCATTTT. Full variable domain (missing parts from reference TRBV25-1 and TRBJ1-5): EADIYQTPRYLVIGTGKKITLECSQTMGHDKMYWYQQDPGMELHLIHYSYGVNSTEKGDLSSESTVSRIRTEHFPLTLESARPSHTSQYLCASSGEDRGLGANQPQHFGDGTRLSIL.

This clonotype was detected a few times. This chain connects TRBV5-6 to TRBJ2-1; D might be TRBD1 (6 bases). Germline V gives CDR1 SGHDT, CDR2 YYEEEE. The V end was cut by 2 bases, the J end by 1 base, with 10 bases between. The CDR3 consists of 15 residues. The CDR3 loop is CASSLGQFSYNEQFF. DNA for the CDR3: TGTGCCAGCAGCTTAGGACAGTTTTCCTACAATGAGCAGTTCTTC.

This chain uses TRBV20-1 with TRBJ1-5; 10 nucleotides align to TRBD1. The CDR3 is 12 residues long. The V gene end was trimmed by 5 bases and the J gene end by 6 bases; junction bases not matched to a gene: 1. From germline, CDR1 is DFQATT and CDR2 SNEGSKA (reference sequence). The CDR3 coding sequence is TGCAGTGCTCGACAGGGGGCTCAGCCCCAGCATTTT. Encoded protein: CSARQGAQPQHF.

The chain uses TRBV20-1 and TRBJ2-7, with 10 bases matching TRBD1. J lost 1 base, V lost 7 bases, and 7 bases had no gene match. Germline V gene sequence: CDR1 DFQATT, CDR2 SNEGSKA (reference sequence). This CDR3 is 14 amino acids long. The CDR3 DNA reads as TGCAGTGTTCGCCGGGACAGGGGTTCCTACGAGCAGTACTTC. Encoded protein: CSVRRDRGSYEQYF.

The chain joins TRBV6-5 to TRBJ1-1, with D tentatively TRBD1 (5 bases). The V gene lost 9 bases and the J gene lost 2 bases, with 13 bases spanning the gap. Germline loops: CDR1 MNHEY, CDR2 SVGAGI. The CDR3 contains 13 residues. CDR3 coding DNA: TGTGCCAGTGGGGAAGGGGTTAACACTGAAGCTTTCTTT. Translated, it gives CASGEGVNTEAFF.

The rearrangement links TRBV25-1 to TRBJ1-6; 10 bases agree with TRBD1. The CDR3 runs to 14 residues. Germline CDR1 MGHDK, CDR2 SYGVNS. J lost 12 bases, V lost 3 bases, and 5 bases had no gene match. In nucleotides, the CDR3 is TGTGCCAGCAGTGACCCTGACAGGGGGCGACCCCTCCACTTT. Translated, it gives CASSDPDRGRPLHF.

V is TRBV5-6 and J is TRBJ1-1; 7 bases map to TRBD1. The CDR3 contains 17 residues. Germline-derived CDR1 and CDR2 are SGHDT and YYEEEE. The J segment lost 4 bases and the V segment lost 0 bases, leaving 12 bases of the junction unmatched. The CDR3 protein is CASSLGDSTLGGTEAFF. The CDR3 DNA reads TGTGCCAGCAGCTTGGGGGACAGCACGTTAGGCGGCACTGAAGCTTTCTTT.

Only a few counts were recorded for this clonotype. V usage is TRBV27 and J usage is TRBJ2-6; 10 bases align to TRBD1. The CDR3 covers 18 residues. The V gene end was trimmed by 5 bases and the J gene end by 0 bases; junction bases not matched to a gene: 7. Per the germline V gene, CDR1 is MNHEY and CDR2 is SMNVEV (reference sequence). CDR3 region: CASSPTGGSGSGANVLTF. CDR3 in DNA: TGTGCCAGCAGTCCGACAGGGGGCTCCGGCTCTGGGGCCAACGTCCTGACTTTC.

The table lists this clonotype with a few counts. The chain has TRBV20-1 and TRBJ1-3, with D uncertain. The CDR3 runs 15 residues. Trimming cost V 0 bases and J 2 bases, with 11 bases left between them. Germline CDR1 is DFQATT and CDR2 is SNEGSKA (reference sequence). The CDR3: CSARDAQRAGNTIYF. As DNA, the CDR3 is TGCAGTGCTAGAGATGCGCAGAGGGCTGGAAACACCATATATTTT.

This clonotype occurred many times. The genes are TRBV12-3 or TRBV12-4 and TRBJ2-3; 7 positions agree with TRBD2. Trimming removed 3 bases from V and 7 bases from J; junction bases left unmatched: 7. There are 14 residues in the CDR3. In DNA form, the CDR3 reads TGTGCCAGCAGTTTCTGGGGAGGGGCAAATACGCAGTATTTT. Amino acids: CASSFWGGANTQYF.

At least ten counts were recorded for this clonotype. At one boundary the junction diverges from the germline segment, which might be a read error. The rearrangement uses TRBV6-2 or TRBV6-3 and TRBJ1-2, with D perhaps TRBD1 (5 bases). The CDR3 covers 13 residues. Looked up from germline, CDR1 is MNHEY and CDR2 is SVGEGT. DNA of the CDR3: TGTGCCACCACTCCACAGCCGGAATCAGGGACCAACTTC. This gives the protein CATTPQPESGTNF.

This clonotype has at least ten counts. This chain joins TRBV28 and TRBJ1-1; a possible D gene is TRBD1 (5 bases). V was trimmed by 6 bases and J by 5 bases, leaving 16 bases between them. The CDR3 runs 14 residues. Germline values: CDR1 MDHEN, CDR2 SYDVKM. CDR3 nucleotide sequence: TGTGCCAGCAGCCTGGGGACGAGGAGGACTGAAGCTTTCTTT. Encoded protein: CASSLGTRRTEAFF.

This clonotype showed up just a few times. This chain connects TRBV6-6 to TRBJ2-7; D not certain. Trimming took 2 bases from V and 9 from J, leaving 17 bases between them. The CDR3 loop spans 14 amino acids. Looked up from germline, CDR1 is MNHNY and CDR2 is SVGAGI (reference sequence). The CDR3 bases are TGTGCCAGCAGTTACCTGTCAGAGAGTAACGGGCAGTACTTC. This sequence encodes CASSYLSESNGQYF.